This T cell receptor beta chain was sequenced during a study of T-cell reconstitution after alpha-beta-depleted transplantation in children. The germline V gene has CDR1 SGDLS and CDR2 YYNGEE. J was trimmed by 5 bases and V by 0 bases; bases with no gene match: 3. This CDR3 has 14 residues. Preparing the TCRbeta library involved the use of unique molecular identifiers. TCRdb fed the PCR reads into MiXCR, producing one record per CDR3 protein. Of approximately 420,000 distinct CDR3 sequences in the sample, under 13% were seen once. The source of this sequence is a human donor who donated a stem cell graft to a child with acute myeloid leukemia. The sequencing here drew on PBMCs from the stem cell graft donor, taken from the stem cell graft. The J gene is TRBJ1-2, the V gene TRBV9, with TRBD1 identical over 8 bases. The CDR3 spells CASSVAGQGYGYTF. As DNA, the CDR3 is TGTGCCAGCAGCGTAGCAGGACAGGGTTATGGCTACACCTTC.